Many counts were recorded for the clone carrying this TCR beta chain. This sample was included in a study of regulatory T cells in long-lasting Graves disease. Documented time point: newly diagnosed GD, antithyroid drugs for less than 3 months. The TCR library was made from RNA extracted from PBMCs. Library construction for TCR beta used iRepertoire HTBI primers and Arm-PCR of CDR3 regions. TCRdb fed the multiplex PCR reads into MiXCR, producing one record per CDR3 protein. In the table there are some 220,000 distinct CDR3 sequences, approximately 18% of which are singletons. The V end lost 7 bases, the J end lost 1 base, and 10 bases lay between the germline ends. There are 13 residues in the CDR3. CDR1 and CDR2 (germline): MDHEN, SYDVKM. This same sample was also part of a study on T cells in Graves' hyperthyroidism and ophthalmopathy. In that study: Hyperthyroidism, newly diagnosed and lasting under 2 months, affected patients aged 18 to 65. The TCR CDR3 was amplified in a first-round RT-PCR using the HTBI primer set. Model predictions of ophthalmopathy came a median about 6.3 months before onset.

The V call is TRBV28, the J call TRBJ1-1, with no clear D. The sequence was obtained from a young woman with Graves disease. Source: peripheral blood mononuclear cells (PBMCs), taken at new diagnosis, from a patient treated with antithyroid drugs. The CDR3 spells CASISGGNTEAFF. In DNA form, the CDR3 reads TGTGCCAGCATCTCGGGTGGGAACACTGAAGCTTTCTTT.